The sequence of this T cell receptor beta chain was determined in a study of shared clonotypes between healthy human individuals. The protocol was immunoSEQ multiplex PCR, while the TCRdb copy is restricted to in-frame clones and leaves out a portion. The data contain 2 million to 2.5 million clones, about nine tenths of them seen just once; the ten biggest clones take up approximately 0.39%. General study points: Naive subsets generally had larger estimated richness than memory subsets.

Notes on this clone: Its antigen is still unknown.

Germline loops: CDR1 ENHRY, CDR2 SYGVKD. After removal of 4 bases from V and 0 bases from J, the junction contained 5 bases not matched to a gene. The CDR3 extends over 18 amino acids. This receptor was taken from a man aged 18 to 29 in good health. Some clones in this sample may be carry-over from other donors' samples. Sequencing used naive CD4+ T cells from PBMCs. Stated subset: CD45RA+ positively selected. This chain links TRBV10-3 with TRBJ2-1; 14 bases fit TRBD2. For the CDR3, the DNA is TGTGCCATCAGTGCGGGGACTAGCGGGAGAGGCTCCTACAATGAGCAGTTCTTC. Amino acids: CAISAGTSGRGSYNEQFF.